This T cell receptor (beta chain) was sequenced during a study of shared clonotypes between healthy human individuals. Terminally differentiated effector memory CD45RA+ cells were excluded by CCR7 positive selection of CD45RO-negative cells. Donors, without exception, were Caucasian adults residing in Nashville, Tennessee. Germline V lookup: CDR1 MGHRA, CDR2 YSYEKL. The CDR3 spans 13 residues. In the case of this clone: Relative to the germline gene, one junction end is altered; a read error may explain this.

The repertoire was sequenced with immunoSEQ multiplex PCR; TCRdb's copy has only in-frame clones and lacks some. The table shows about 550,000 clones, with 95% occurring only once. Sequenced sample: naive CD8+ T cells sorted from blood. This sequence joins TRBV4-1 and TRBJ1-2, with a tentative D call TRBD1 (6 bases). The receptor was isolated from a woman aged 25 to 39 in good health. The CDR3 spells CASSPRDIQYPCF. As DNA, the CDR3 is TGCGCCAGCAGCCCCCGGGACATTCAATATCCTTGCTTC.